The 6 T cell receptor beta chains given below trace back to one sample, sequenced in a study of cytomegalovirus exposure and HLA in healthy donors. The PCR employed 60 Vbeta primers together with 13 Jbeta primers. TCRdb's copy holds only in-frame clones and misses some; the assay was immunoSEQ multiplex PCR. The sample carries tens of thousands of clones, around 73% recorded once. Input material: PBMCs. The receptors here all came from a woman in her thirties or forties in good health and CMV-seropositive.

This chain connects TRBV7-6 to TRBJ2-7; 8 bases match TRBD1. Germline CDR1 and CDR2: SGHVS and FNYEAQ. Trimming took 4 bases from V and 6 from J; bases not matched to a gene: 5. CDR3 length: 13 amino acids. Written as DNA, the CDR3 is TGTGCCAGCAGCTCCGGACAGGGCCGCGAGCAGTACTTC. Amino acid sequence: CASSSGQGREQYF. Variable domain in full (rest from reference TRBV7-6 and TRBJ2-7): GAGVSQSPRYKVTKRGQDVALRCDPISGHVSLYWYRQALGQGPEFLTYFNYEAQQDKSGLPNDRFSAERPEGSISTLTIQRTEQRDSAMYRCASSSGQGREQYFGPGTRLTVT.

The V call is TRBV28, the J call TRBJ1-5; 7 bases fit TRBD1. The CDR3 runs 16 residues. Germline assignment: CDR1 MDHEN and CDR2 SYDVKM. With V trimmed by 2 bases and J by 6 bases, 10 bases remained unmatched. CDR3 sequence: CASSLLPGQIGQPQHF. The CDR3 nucleotides are TGTGCCAGCAGTTTACTACCGGGACAGATTGGTCAGCCCCAGCATTTT.

The rearrangement uses TRBV5-6 and TRBJ2-2; TRBD2 aligns across 14 bases. The CDR3 covers 17 residues. Germline V gives CDR1 SGHDT, CDR2 YYEEEE. V shed 5 bases, J shed 6 bases, and the junction held 9 bases outside the gene matches. In DNA, the CDR3 is TGTGCCAGCAGGATGAAAGGACTAGCGGGGGGTCCCGGGGAGCTGTTTTTT. Amino acids: CASRMKGLAGGPGELFF.

The V call is TRBV2, the J call TRBJ2-3; 7 nucleotides agree with TRBD1. The germline V gene encodes CDR1 SNHLY and CDR2 FYNNEI. The CDR3 is 14 amino acids. V lost 7 bases to trimming and J lost 2 bases; unmatched junction nucleotides: 6. The CDR3 loop is CASTWTGVTDTQYF. The DNA for the CDR3 is TGTGCCAGCACGTGGACAGGAGTCACAGATACGCAGTATTTT.

The chain combines TRBV27 with TRBJ1-2; D possibly corresponds to TRBD1 (6 bases). CDR3 length: 15 amino acids. Germline CDR1 and CDR2: MNHEY and SMNVEV (reference sequence). Trimming removed 6 bases at V and 4 bases at J, with 18 bases between. The CDR3 loop reads CASSHAGVSSYGYTF. For the CDR3, the DNA is TGTGCCAGCAGCCACGCAGGGGTATCGAGCTATGGCTACACCTTC.

DNA for the CDR3: TGTGCCAGCAGTGACCCAGGTCCCTACGAGCAGTACTTC. Translation gives CASSDPGPYEQYF. V and J are TRBV6-5 and TRBJ2-7; D uncertain. V dropped 5 bases and J dropped 2 bases, with 10 bases sitting between them. CDR3 size: 13 residues. Germline loops: CDR1 MNHEY, CDR2 SVGAGI.